This paragraph covers one T cell receptor (beta chain) sequence. The record originates from a study of shared clonotypes between healthy human individuals. Replicate PCRs for sorted subsets used around 200 ng DNA; this equaled 33,000 or so T cell genomes. The assay was immunoSEQ multiplex PCR, and TCRdb's table has in-frame clones only and misses some. The sample consists of about 2.3 million clones, about 92% of them appearing once. The TCR sequence derives from a man aged 18-30 years in good health. Some clones in this sample may be carry-over from other donors' samples. The sample consisted of naive CD4+ T cells from PBMCs. Indicated subset: CD45RA+ positively selected.

The CDR3 region has the DNA TGTGCCAGCAGCTTGGGCGGACAGGGTGGGGAGACCCAGTACTTC. This translates into CASSLGGQGGETQYF. The genes are TRBV5-4 and TRBJ2-5; TRBD1 matches 8 bases. There are 15 residues in the CDR3. CDR1 SGHNT and CDR2 YYREEE come from the germline V gene (reference sequence). J gave up 5 bases and V 0 bases, and 6 bases lay outside the gene matches.